What follows is one T cell receptor beta chain and its context. The record originates from a study of blood T cell repertoires in COVID-19. Whole-study context: The United States, Italy and Spain provided the acute and convalescent COVID-19 samples. PBMCs, B-cell-depleted T cells, or T cells provided the cDNA or gDNA that made up the material.

Clones were read by immunoSEQ multiplex PCR, and TCRdb kept only the in-frame ones, dropping some. The table records 210,000 or so clones, roughly 73% of them present only once. The germline V gene has CDR1 MDHEN and CDR2 SYDVKM. The CDR3 is made up of 17 amino acids. The V gene lost 6 bases and the J gene lost 0 bases, with 18 bases spanning the gap. The sequenced sample was peripheral blood. V gene TRBV28 combines with J gene TRBJ2-4; D is possibly TRBD2 (6 bases). The TCR sequence derives from a woman older than 75 with active or convalescent COVID-19. In DNA form, the CDR3 reads TGTGCCAGCAGCCCTAATTGGGGGGAGTCAGCCAAAAACATTCAGTACTTC. Amino acid sequence: CASSPNWGESAKNIQYF.